A single sample gave rise to the 8 T cell receptor beta chains below, sequenced in a study of post-analysis software for immune sequencing data. Overall study results and limits: The five TRBV segments detected at higher frequency in patients than in controls included TRBV5-6, TRBV5-1 and TRBV20-1.

For these TCRs, the target antigens are not known. The authors incorporated unique molecular identifiers into the TCR beta cDNA libraries. TCRdb itself ran the PCR reads through MiXCR, one entry per CDR3 protein. The sample has 450,000 to 700,000 distinct CDR3 sequences, 44% seen once. Input material: blood. The receptors were gathered from a girl aged 5 to 17 with multiple sclerosis.

This clonotype was seen a single time. This sequence joins TRBV18 and TRBJ2-6; D tentatively fits TRBD1 or TRBD2 (5 bases each). The CDR3 length is 20 residues. Germline V lookup: CDR1 KGHSH, CDR2 LQKENI. Trimming took off 3 bases at V and 2 bases at J, with 23 bases between the two ends. The CDR3: CASSPVSGTTAQAGANVLTF. CDR3 DNA sequence: TGTGCCAGCTCACCGGTATCCGGGACGACTGCTCAGGCTGGGGCCAACGTCCTGACTTTC. The variable domain in full, with the rest retrieved from reference TRBV18 and TRBJ2-6, is NAGVMQNPRHLVRRRGQEARLRCSPMKGHSHVYWYRQLPEEGLKFMVYLQKENIIDESGMPKERFSAEFPKEGPSILRIQQVVRGDSAAYFCASSPVSGTTAQAGANVLTFGAGSRLTVL.

This clonotype was counted a few times. The V gene is TRBV20-1, the J gene TRBJ2-3; the match to TRBD2 covers 9 bases. CDR3 size: 16 residues. J lost 3 bases, V lost 1 base, and 8 bases had no gene match. Germline V gene lookup returns CDR1 DFQATT and CDR2 SNEGSKA (reference sequence). CDR3 DNA sequence: TGCAGTGCTAGAGTTGCGGGAGGGATTCTGACAGATACGCAGTATTTT. The encoded protein is CSARVAGGILTDTQYF.

This clonotype has just a few counts. This chain connects TRBV5-6 to TRBJ2-4, with 7 bases matching TRBD2. Germline lookup yields CDR1 SGHDT and CDR2 YYEEEE. This CDR3 contains 14 residues. With 4 bases clipped from V and 4 bases from J, the junction kept 5 bases outside the gene matches. CDR3 protein: CASSQRDGKNIQYF. The CDR3 DNA is TGTGCCAGCAGCCAGCGGGACGGAAAAAACATTCAGTACTTC.

V usage is TRBV21-1 and J usage is TRBJ1-5; the D segment call TRBD1 is taken from the table without a DNA check. TRBV21-1 is flagged as a pseudogene. The CDR3 covers 15 residues. CDR3 protein: CASSKNGGKNQPQHF. Here the CDR3 DNA reads TGTGCCAGCAGCAAAAACGGGGGCAAGAATCAGCCCCAGCATTTT.

The chain carries TRBV24-1 and TRBJ2-1; possibly TRBD2 for D (5 bases). Between the trimmed V and J ends, which lost 0 bases and 13 bases, there was a span of 15 bases. This CDR3 contains 14 residues. The V gene's germline CDR1 is KGHDR and CDR2 SFDVKD. The chain's CDR3 is CATSDLRDGGVQFF. CDR3 in DNA: TGTGCCACCAGTGATTTGCGCGATGGAGGAGTACAGTTCTTC.

This clonotype was observed a few times. The V call is TRBV27, the J call TRBJ1-6; TRBD1 is a possible D gene (5 bases). The CDR3 length is 12 residues. CDR1 is MNHEY and CDR2 is SMNVEV in the germline V gene (reference sequence). V was pared by 6 bases and J by 10 bases, with 10 bases between. The CDR3 sequence: CASSPPGSPLHF. The CDR3 region has the DNA TGTGCCAGCAGCCCACCAGGGTCACCCCTCCACTTT.

The chain links TRBV7-3 to TRBJ1-1, with D tentatively TRBD1 (5 bases). Trimming cost V 8 bases and J 1 base, with 11 bases left between them. The CDR3 sequence is 13 residues long. The germline V gene has CDR1 SGHTA and CDR2 FQGTGA. The CDR3 DNA is TGTGCCAGCGGGGAGGGGCGGAACACTGAAGCTTTCTTT. Translating gives CASGEGRNTEAFF.

J is TRBJ1-2 and V is TRBV12-3 or TRBV12-4, with D possibly being TRBD1 (6 bases). V was shortened by 6 bases and J by 1 base, with 18 bases between the two germline ends. The CDR3 contains 16 residues. Here the CDR3 reads CASSNHRDPFNYGYTF. CDR3 in DNA: TGTGCCAGCAGCAACCACAGGGACCCATTTAACTATGGCTACACCTTC.